This T cell receptor beta chain stems from a study of T cells in localized non-small cell lung cancer. Study-level results: Measurement of T cell clonality placed uninvolved adjacent lung highest, above the level in tumor.

Germline loops: CDR1 SGHNT, CDR2 YENEEA. CDR3 length equals 14 residues. Trimming removed 2 bases from V and 2 bases from J, with 10 bases in between. TCRdb keeps only in-frame clones here, not all; method: immunoSEQ multiplex PCR. The profile covers thousands of clones, with around 45% appearing a single time and about 14% taken by the ten largest. This clone was detected a few times. Antigen: not known. The J gene is TRBJ2-7, the V gene TRBV11-3; the D is unclear. This receptor was taken from a woman aged 35 to 70 with stage II squamous cell lung carcinoma. Sample: lung tumor tissue, taken before any cancer treatment. CDR3: CASSLSVQPYEQYF. The CDR3 DNA sequence: TGTGCCAGCAGCTTATCCGTCCAGCCCTACGAGCAGTACTTC.